This T cell receptor beta chain was captured by sequencing in a study of blood T cells in healthy people across ages. Then a second PCR, running roughly 7 to 12 cycles, was carried out with a sample-barcoded 5' primer and a J-beta primer mix. TCRdb fed the 5' RACE reads into MiXCR, producing one record per CDR3 protein. The sample lists about 1 million distinct CDR3 sequences; approximately 25% were seen once. This CDR3 comprises 17 residues. The V gene lost 1 base and the J gene lost 5 bases, with 17 bases spanning the gap. Germline CDR1 LGHDT, CDR2 YNNKEL (reference sequence). The sample was also reused in another study, on T cells of mothers and their children.

The sequence was obtained from a girl aged 2-10 years in good health. Source material: blood. The chain recombines TRBV3-1 with TRBJ2-2; perhaps TRBD1 as D (5 bases). The CDR3 DNA sequence: TGTGCCAGCAGCCAAGGGATCTGGGGCCCTGGAACCGGGGAGCTGTTTTTT. Encoded protein: CASSQGIWGPGTGELFF.